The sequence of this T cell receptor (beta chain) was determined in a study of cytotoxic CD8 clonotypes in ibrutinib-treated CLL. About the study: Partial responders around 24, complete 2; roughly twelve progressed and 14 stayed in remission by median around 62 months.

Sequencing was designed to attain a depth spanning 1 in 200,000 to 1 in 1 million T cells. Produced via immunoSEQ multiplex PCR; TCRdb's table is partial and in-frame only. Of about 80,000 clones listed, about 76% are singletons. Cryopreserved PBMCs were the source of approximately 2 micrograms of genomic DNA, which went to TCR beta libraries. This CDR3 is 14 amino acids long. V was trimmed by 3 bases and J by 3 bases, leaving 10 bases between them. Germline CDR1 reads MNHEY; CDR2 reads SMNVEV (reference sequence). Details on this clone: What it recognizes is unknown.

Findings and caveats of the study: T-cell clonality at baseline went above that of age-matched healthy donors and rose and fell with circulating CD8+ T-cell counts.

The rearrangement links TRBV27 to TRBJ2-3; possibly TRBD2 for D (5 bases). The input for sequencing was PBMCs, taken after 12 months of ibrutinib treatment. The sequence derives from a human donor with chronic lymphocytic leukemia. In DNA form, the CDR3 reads TGTGCCAGCAGTTTGGTTTCGGGGACAGATACGCAGTATTTT. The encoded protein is CASSLVSGTDTQYF.